This T cell receptor beta chain was captured in a study of T cell responses to AZD1222 COVID-19 vaccine. Study results and limitations: The sample set comprised mostly white British donors with more females, and clonal diversity was possibly underestimated.

The CDR3 runs to 16 residues. Note on this clone: What it recognizes is unknown.

Assay used: immunoSEQ multiplex PCR; TCRdb lists only in-frame clones, some missing. The sample has fewer than 150,000 clones; over 75% are singletons. This chain connects TRBV12-1 to TRBJ1-5; TRBD1 reflects the table's D call only, with no check against the DNA. TRBV12-1 constitutes a pseudogene. The sequence derives from an adult who received the AZD1222 COVID-19 vaccine. The sample in question was peripheral blood, obtained 28 days after the second AZD1222 dose. The CDR3 bases are TGTGCCAGCAGCTTCACGACAGGGGGTATGGATCAGCCCCAGCATTTT. Protein product: CASSFTTGGMDQPQHF.